The rows below give T cell receptor beta chains drawn from one sample of a study of T cell responses to AZD1222 COVID-19 vaccine. Profiling relied on immunoSEQ multiplex PCR, and the TCRdb table lists in-frame clones only, not all of them. The data hold about 50,000 clones, with 80% to 90% observed a single time. The material sequenced was peripheral blood, taken on day 0 of AZD1222 vaccination. Receptor source: an adult in good health. CDR3s include the opening cysteine and the closing phenylalanine or tryptophan. A D gene is named only where the DNA matches it firmly. Clone size is given for some rows only: seen once, a few or many times, or a class if the clone is expanded.

J: TRBJ2-7; V: TRBV9; size: -; length: 14; D: -; DNA: TGTGCCAGCAGCGTAGCTGAGGGAATTGACGAGCAGTACTTC; CDR3: CASSVAEGIDEQYF
J: TRBJ1-1; V: TRBV18; size: -; length: 15; D: TRBD1; DNA: TGTGCCAGCTCACCAGACAGGGGGCTGAACACTGAAGCTTTCTTT; CDR3: CASSPDRGLNTEAFF
J: TRBJ1-1; V: TRBV9; size: -; length: 14; D: -; DNA: TGTGCCAGCAGCGTAGACTGGGGGAGCACTGAAGCTTTCTTT; CDR3: CASSVDWGSTEAFF
J: TRBJ1-2; V: TRBV6-1; size: -; length: 14; D: -; DNA: TGTGCCAGCAGTGAATTTGAATTCGGGGGGGGCTACACCTTC; CDR3: CASSEFEFGGGYTF
J: TRBJ1-4; V: TRBV2; size: -; length: 15; D: -; DNA: TGTGCCAGCAGTGAATCGGGGCGGCGGTCGGAAAAACTGTTTTTT; CDR3: CASSESGRRSEKLFF
J: TRBJ1-2; V: TRBV24-1; size: once; length: 13; D: -; DNA: TGTGCCACCAGCTCTACTTTACGGGGGGGCTACACCTTC; CDR3: CATSSTLRGGYTF
J: TRBJ2-2; V: TRBV9; size: once; length: 19; D: -; DNA: TGTGCCAGCAGCTTAGGTCCTTATTCTCGGGGGCAGGGGACCGGGGAGCTGTTTTTT; CDR3: CASSLGPYSRGQGTGELFF
J: TRBJ2-7; V: TRBV19; size: -; length: 19; D: -; DNA: TGTGCCAGTAGTGCCTTTCGGACAGGGCAAAGCGGGAAAGCCTACGAGCAGTACTTC; CDR3: CASSAFRTGQSGKAYEQYF
J: TRBJ2-7; V: TRBV29-1; size: -; length: 13; D: TRBD2; DNA: TGCAGCGTTGGGACTAGCGGTAGCTACGAGCAGTACTTC; CDR3: CSVGTSGSYEQYF
J: TRBJ2-7; V: TRBV4-2; size: -; length: 17; D: TRBD2; DNA: TGTGCCAGCAGCCTCTTTCCTGCTGGGAGGGCCCCCTACGAGCAGTACTTC; CDR3: CASSLFPAGRAPYEQYF
J: TRBJ1-1; V: TRBV11-2; size: -; length: 12; D: -; DNA: TGTGCCAGCAGCTTAGGCGGGACCGACGCTTTCTTT; CDR3: CASSLGGTDAFF
J: TRBJ2-7; V: TRBV5-4; size: -; length: 13; D: -; DNA: TGTGCCAGCAGCCCCGGGCAATCCTACGAGCAGTACTTC; CDR3: CASSPGQSYEQYF
J: TRBJ2-7; V: TRBV20-1; size: -; length: 13; D: -; DNA: TGCAGTGCTAGTCTTCAGGTGACCTACGAGCAGTACTTC; CDR3: CSASLQVTYEQYF
J: TRBJ1-6; V: TRBV6-5; size: once; length: 14; D: TRBD1; DNA: TGTGCCAGCAGACGGGACAGGGGTAATTCACCCCTCCACTTT; CDR3: CASRRDRGNSPLHF
J: TRBJ2-1; V: TRBV11-3; size: once; length: 13; D: -; DNA: TGTGCCAGCAGCTCCTTAAGAGGGGGGGAGCAGTTCTTC; CDR3: CASSSLRGGEQFF
J: TRBJ1-5; V: TRBV7-8; size: -; length: 16; D: -; DNA: TGTGCCAGCAGCTTAAGGTTCGGTAGGAGCAATCAGCCCCAGCATTTT; CDR3: CASSLRFGRSNQPQHF
J: TRBJ2-1; V: TRBV25-1; size: few; length: 17; D: TRBD2; DNA: TGTGCCAGCAGTGAATCCGGGACTAGCGACAAATACAATGAGCAGTTCTTC; CDR3: CASSESGTSDKYNEQFF
J: TRBJ1-5; V: TRBV18; size: -; length: 15; D: -; DNA: TGTGCCAGCTCACCCACCAGGGAAGGGAATCAGCCCCAGCATTTT; CDR3: CASSPTREGNQPQHF
J: TRBJ1-1; V: TRBV2; size: -; length: 16; D: -; DNA: TGTGCCAGCCTTGTCCTAACGACAAGTATGAACACTGAAGCTTTCTTT; CDR3: CASLVLTTSMNTEAFF
J: TRBJ1-1; V: TRBV29-1; size: -; length: 13; D: TRBD1; DNA: TGCAGCGTTGTTGAGGGGGCGAACACTGAAGCTTTCTTT; CDR3: CSVVEGANTEAFF
J: TRBJ2-3; V: TRBV4-1; size: once; length: 17; D: TRBD2; DNA: TGCGCCAGCAGCTTTTCAGGACTAGCGGGAGGGGCAGATACGCAGTATTTT; CDR3: CASSFSGLAGGADTQYF
J: TRBJ1-2; V: TRBV6-5; size: -; length: 12; D: -; DNA: TGTGCCACCCTCGGGAGGGAGTGGGCCTACACCTTC; CDR3: CATLGREWAYTF
J: TRBJ1-6; V: TRBV4-2; size: -; length: 15; D: TRBD1; DNA: TGTGCCAGCAGCCAACCGGGACAGCTTCTTTCACCCCTCCACTTT; CDR3: CASSQPGQLLSPLHF
J: TRBJ1-5; V: TRBV6-5; size: -; length: 14; D: -; DNA: TGTGCCAGCAGTTTACGAGGTGGCAATCAGCCCCAGCATTTT; CDR3: CASSLRGGNQPQHF
J: TRBJ2-1; V: TRBV7-8; size: -; length: 15; D: TRBD1; DNA: TGTGCCAGCAGGAGGAGACAGGGTGTGGTGAATGAGCAGTTCTTC; CDR3: CASRRRQGVVNEQFF
J: TRBJ1-5; V: TRBV24-1; size: -; length: 16; D: -; DNA: TGTGCCACCAGTGATCAGACCGAATATAGCAATCAGCCCCAGCATTTT; CDR3: CATSDQTEYSNQPQHF
J: TRBJ2-1; V: TRBV2; size: -; length: 16; D: TRBD2; DNA: TGTGCCAGCAGTGTGGGCCTAGCGGGACCAGCCAATGAGCAGTTCTTC; CDR3: CASSVGLAGPANEQFF
J: TRBJ1-2; V: TRBV28; size: once; length: 14; D: TRBD1; DNA: TGTGCCAGCAGTTCCAGGACAGGGGGCGCGGGCTACACCTTC; CDR3: CASSSRTGGAGYTF
J: TRBJ1-4; V: TRBV11-2; size: -; length: 14; D: TRBD1; DNA: TGTGCCAGCAGCTTGGGGACAGCCGGGGAAAAACTGTTTTTT; CDR3: CASSLGTAGEKLFF
J: TRBJ2-2; V: TRBV5-4; size: -; length: 17; D: TRBD2; DNA: TGTGCCAGCAGCTCTCCGACTAGCGGGGCGAACACCGGGGAGCTGTTTTTT; CDR3: CASSSPTSGANTGELFF
J: TRBJ1-1; V: TRBV5-1; size: once; length: 14; D: -; DNA: TGCGCCAGCACGAATACCGCCTGGGACACTGAAGCTTTCTTT; CDR3: CASTNTAWDTEAFF
J: TRBJ2-1; V: TRBV20-1; size: -; length: 10; D: -; DNA: TGCAGTGCTGGCCGGGCCCCGGGGTTCTTC; CDR3: CSAGRAPGFF
J: TRBJ2-7; V: TRBV6-1; size: -; length: 16; D: TRBD1; DNA: TGTGCCAGCAGTGAACCGGGACAGCTGGGACGCTACGAGCAGTACTTC; CDR3: CASSEPGQLGRYEQYF
J: TRBJ2-1; V: TRBV6-5; size: -; length: 14; D: TRBD1; DNA: TGTGCCAGCAGTCCCCCGGGACAGTACAATGAGCAGTTCTTC; CDR3: CASSPPGQYNEQFF
J: TRBJ1-5; V: TRBV6-1; size: -; length: 14; D: -; DNA: TGTGCCAGCAGTGACCCTCATAGCAATCAGCCCCAGCATTTT; CDR3: CASSDPHSNQPQHF
J: TRBJ1-1; V: TRBV3-1/TRBV3-2; size: -; length: 15; D: -; DNA: TGTGCCAGCAGCCAAGGTCTGAGGGGGAACACTGAAGCTTTCTTT; CDR3: CASSQGLRGNTEAFF
J: TRBJ2-2; V: TRBV6-5; size: -; length: 12; D: -; DNA: TGTGCCAGCAGCCGGAACACCGGGGAGCTGTTTTTT; CDR3: CASSRNTGELFF
J: TRBJ2-1; V: TRBV7-9; size: once; length: 15; D: TRBD2; DNA: TGTGCCAGCAGTTCTGGACTAGCGGGAGTCAATGAGCAGTTCTTC; CDR3: CASSSGLAGVNEQFF
J: TRBJ2-1; V: TRBV5-1; size: -; length: 15; D: -; DNA: TGCGCCAGCAGCCTTCTCGCTAGCGCGAACAATGAGCAGTTCTTC; CDR3: CASSLLASANNEQFF
J: TRBJ2-2; V: TRBV11-2; size: -; length: 11; D: -; DNA: TGTGCCAGCAGCTTCCCCGGGGAGCTGTTTTTT; CDR3: CASSFPGELFF
J: TRBJ2-7; V: TRBV13; size: -; length: 14; D: -; DNA: TGTGCCAGCAGCACCACCCACGGATCCTACGAGCAGTACTTC; CDR3: CASSTTHGSYEQYF
J: TRBJ1-1; V: TRBV5-6; size: -; length: 15; D: -; DNA: TGTGCCAGCAGCTTGTATTCAGTCATGAACACTGAAGCTTTCTTT; CDR3: CASSLYSVMNTEAFF
J: TRBJ1-4; V: TRBV7-9; size: -; length: 13; D: -; DNA: TGTGCCAGCAGCTTATCGGAGGGGAGGCCAAAGGTCTTT; CDR3: CASSLSEGRPKVF
J: TRBJ1-4; V: TRBV19; size: -; length: 13; D: -; DNA: TGTGCCAGCAGGACAATTACTAATGAAAAACTGTTTTTT; CDR3: CASRTITNEKLFF
J: TRBJ1-1; V: TRBV19; size: -; length: 15; D: -; DNA: TGTGCCAGTAGTATAGGGGGGGTCATGAACACTGAAGCTTTCTTT; CDR3: CASSIGGVMNTEAFF
J: TRBJ2-5; V: TRBV4-2; size: -; length: 16; D: TRBD2; DNA: TGTGCCAGCAGCCAAGGATTGGGCGGGAGGGGAGAGACCCAGTACTTC; CDR3: CASSQGLGGRGETQYF
J: TRBJ2-2; V: TRBV2; size: -; length: 17; D: TRBD2; DNA: TGTGCCAGCACCAGCCCCGGGACTAGCGGAAACACCGGGGAGCTGTTTTTT; CDR3: CASTSPGTSGNTGELFF